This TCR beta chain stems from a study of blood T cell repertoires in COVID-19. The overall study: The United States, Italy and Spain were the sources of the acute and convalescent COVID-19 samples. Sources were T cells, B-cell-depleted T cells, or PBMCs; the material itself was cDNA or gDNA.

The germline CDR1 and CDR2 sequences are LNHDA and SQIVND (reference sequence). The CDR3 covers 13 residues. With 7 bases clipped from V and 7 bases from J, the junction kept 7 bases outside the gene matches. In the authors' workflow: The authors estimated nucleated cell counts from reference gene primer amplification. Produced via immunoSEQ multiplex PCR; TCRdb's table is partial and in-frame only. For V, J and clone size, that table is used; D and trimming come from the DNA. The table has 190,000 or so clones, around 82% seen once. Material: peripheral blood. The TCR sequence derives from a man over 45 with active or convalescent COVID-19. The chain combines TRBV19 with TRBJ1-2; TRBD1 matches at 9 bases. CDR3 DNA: TGTGCCAGTAAACAGGGGGCGCAAAGTGGCTACACCTTC. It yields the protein CASKQGAQSGYTF.